This T cell receptor (beta chain) was obtained from a study of blood T cell repertoires in COVID-19. The V and J ends lost 6 bases and 4 bases, in that order; junction bases with no gene match: 1. CDR1 is LGHDT, CDR2 YNNKEL, per germline (reference sequence). The CDR3 loop spans 13 amino acids. The method was immunoSEQ multiplex PCR; TCRdb's version includes in-frame clones alone and lacks a portion of them. The table shows around 130,000 clones, with approximately 86% occurring only once. This receptor was taken from a woman in her 50s who had recovered from COVID-19. The rearrangement links TRBV3-1 (or the pseudogene TRBV3-2) to TRBJ2-3; TRBD2 agrees at 10 bases. Sequencing input: PBMCs or T cells enriched from blood (not recorded which). CDR3 in amino acids: CASRSGGADTQYF. The CDR3 DNA is TGTGCCAGCAGGAGCGGGGGGGCAGATACGCAGTATTTT.